The text below deals with one T cell receptor beta chain. These data are taken from a study of blood T cell repertoires in COVID-19. Data came from immunoSEQ multiplex PCR; TCRdb stores just in-frame clones and leaves some out. The sample lists over 250,000 clones; around nine tenths were seen once. Germline V lookup: CDR1 GTSNPN, CDR2 SVGIG (reference sequence). The CDR3 is 17 amino acids. With V trimmed by 3 bases and J by 3 bases, 7 bases remained unmatched. The source is a man aged 35-49 years who had recovered from COVID-19. The chain uses TRBV30 and TRBJ2-6, with 11 bases lining up with TRBD2. Sequenced input: peripheral blood. This CDR3 reads CAWSPLAGGRGANVLTF. For the CDR3, the DNA is TGTGCCTGGAGCCCCTTAGCGGGAGGGCGTGGGGCCAACGTCCTGACTTTC.